This TCR beta chain appears in the sequencing data of a study of blood T cell repertoires in COVID-19. This clone appeared a single time. Original methodology: Amplification with reference gene primers provided the estimates of nucleated cell counts. TCRdb keeps only in-frame clones here, not all; method: immunoSEQ multiplex PCR. That table furnishes V, J and clone size, whereas the DNA furnished D and trimming. The table lists over 150,000 clones, approximately 80% of them singletons, with around 7% in the top ten. The clonotype originates from a human donor in a cohort sampled during active COVID-19. The specimen was peripheral blood.

As DNA, the CDR3 is TGTGCCAGCAGTGTATATTCAAGTCGGGCAGGGGTTCTCCAAGAGACCCAGTACTTC. It is translated as CASSVYSSRAGVLQETQYF. This sequence joins TRBV2 and TRBJ2-5, with D perhaps matching TRBD1 (6 bases). This CDR3 spans 19 amino acids. Germline CDR1 reads SNHLY; CDR2 reads FYNNEI. V was trimmed by 4 bases and J by 1 base, leaving 25 bases between them.